This TCR beta chain is from a study of CD8 T cells in ankylosing spondylitis. General study points: Blood of patients with ankylosing spondylitis appeared to be characterized by a TCR beta motif of eight highly homologous variants.

As regards this clonotype: Antigen specificity is unknown. Just one base apart from a much larger clone, this may be a read error.

V shed 3 bases and J shed 3 bases, with 14 bases lying between them. CDR3 length: 16 amino acids. Germline V CDR1 and CDR2: SEHNR, FQNEAQ (reference sequence). Libraries of TCR beta came from quantitative 5'-RACE with molecular barcodes. TCRdb redid the calling of the 5' RACE reads with MiXCR, one entry per CDR3 protein. The sample records 220,000 or so distinct CDR3 sequences, roughly 10% being singletons. The V call is TRBV7-9, the J call TRBJ2-2; D is perhaps TRBD2 (5 bases). This receptor was taken from a male donor with ankylosing spondylitis or in good health (not recorded which). The specimen was blood, either unsorted or a sorted T cell fraction (not recorded which). The chain's CDR3 is CASSFGIPWDTGELFF. The CDR3 bases are TGTGCCAGCAGCTTCGGGATCCCCTGGGACACCGGGGAGCTGTTTTTT.